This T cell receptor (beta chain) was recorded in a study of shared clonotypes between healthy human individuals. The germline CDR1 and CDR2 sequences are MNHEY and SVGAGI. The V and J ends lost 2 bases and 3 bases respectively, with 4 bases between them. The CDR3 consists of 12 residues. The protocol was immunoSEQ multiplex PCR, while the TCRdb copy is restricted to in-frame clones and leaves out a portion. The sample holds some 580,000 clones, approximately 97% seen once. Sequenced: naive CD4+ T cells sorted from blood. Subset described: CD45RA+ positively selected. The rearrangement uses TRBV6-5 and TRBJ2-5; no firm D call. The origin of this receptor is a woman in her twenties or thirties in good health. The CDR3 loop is CASSYGKETQYF. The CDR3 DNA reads TGTGCCAGCAGTTACGGTAAAGAGACCCAGTACTTC.